These 11 T cell receptor beta chains were sequenced from one sample in a study of blood T cell repertoires in COVID-19. TCRdb's table, derived via immunoSEQ multiplex PCR, lists solely in-frame clones and lacks some. The sample includes 200,000 or so clones, 88% seen only once; the top ten take 2.5% to 3%. The sequenced sample was PBMCs or T cells enriched from blood (not recorded which). These receptors were obtained from a woman aged 25 to 39 who had recovered from COVID-19.

The gene calls are TRBV6-5 and TRBJ2-3, with TRBD1 matching over 7 bases. V gave up 6 bases and J gave up 6 bases; unmatched junction bases: 12. CDR1 and CDR2 (germline): MNHEY, SVGAGI. This CDR3 is 15 amino acids long. CDR3 amino acids: CASRFSDRVLDTQYF. Here the CDR3 DNA reads TGTGCCAGCAGATTCTCTGACAGGGTGTTGGATACGCAGTATTTT.

Turning to this clone: In the same sample, other DNA sequences code for this CDR3. The V and J genes are TRBV7-2 and TRBJ2-5; possibly TRBD2 for D (5 bases). The germline V gene has CDR1 SGHTA and CDR2 FQGNSA. The length of the CDR3 is 14 residues. V was cut by 1 base and J by 1 base, with 7 bases left in between. The CDR3 is CASSLGGSQETQYF. CDR3 coding DNA: TGTGCCAGCAGCTTAGGCGGGTCCCAAGAGACCCAGTACTTC.

The chain carries TRBV19 and TRBJ1-1; 7 nucleotides align to TRBD1. The CDR3 is 16 residues long. Looked up from germline, CDR1 is LNHDA and CDR2 is SQIVND (reference sequence). V shed 6 bases and J 5 bases; nucleotides not matched to a gene: 15. The CDR3 protein is CASSLYRGRAMTEAFF. The DNA of the CDR3 is TGTGCCAGTAGCCTATATAGGGGGCGCGCAATGACTGAAGCTTTCTTT. Looking up the rest from reference TRBV19 and TRBJ1-1 gives the full variable domain: DGGITQSPKYLFRKEGQNVTLSCEQNLNHDAMYWYRQDPGQGLRLIYYSQIVNDFQKGDIAEGYSVSREKKESFPLTVTSAQKNPTAFYLCASSLYRGRAMTEAFFGQGTRLTVV.

The V and J genes are TRBV14 and TRBJ1-2; no definite D call. Germline V gene data show CDR1 as SGHDN and CDR2 as FVKESK. Between the trimmed V and J ends, which lost 4 bases and 2 bases, there was a span of 14 bases. The CDR3 consists of 15 residues. The CDR3 loop reads CASSRMLTPNYGYTF. In DNA form, the CDR3 reads TGTGCCAGCAGCCGAATGTTGACACCCAACTATGGCTACACCTTC.

V gene TRBV3-1 (or the pseudogene TRBV3-2) combines with J gene TRBJ1-3; no clear D gene. CDR3 length equals 12 residues. Looked up from germline, CDR1 is LGHDT and CDR2 is YNNKEL (reference sequence). V gave up 1 base and J gave up 7 bases, with 5 bases separating them. In DNA form, the CDR3 reads TGTGCCAGCAGCCAAGTTAGCAACACCATATATTTT. It is translated as CASSQVSNTIYF.

The rearrangement joins TRBV5-4 to TRBJ2-1; TRBD2 aligns across 11 bases. V shed 4 bases, J shed 6 bases, and the junction held 6 bases outside the gene matches. The CDR3 contains 15 residues. From germline, CDR1 is SGHNT and CDR2 YYREEE (reference sequence). The CDR3 DNA reads TGTGCCAGCAGCCCCGGGACTAGCGGCGTCAATGAGCAGTTCTTC. Translated, it gives CASSPGTSGVNEQFF.

The V gene is TRBV6-5, the J gene TRBJ2-7; 8 nucleotides match TRBD1. The length of the CDR3 is 16 residues. Germline V gene lookup returns CDR1 MNHEY and CDR2 SVGAGI. V lost 2 bases, J lost 5 bases, and 11 bases stayed unmatched. The DNA of the CDR3 is TGTGCCAGCAGTTACGGGACCGGACAGGGTTACCACGAGCAGTACTTC. This encodes CASSYGTGQGYHEQYF.

This chain uses TRBV5-1 with TRBJ1-2; D not certain. Trimming left V 4 bases short and J 4 bases short, with 14 bases between. The CDR3 is 14 residues long. Germline V gene data show CDR1 as SGHRS and CDR2 as YFSETQ. As DNA, the CDR3 is TGCGCCAGCAGCCCCACGGCGGAGATCTATGGCTACACCTTC. It translates to CASSPTAEIYGYTF. Looking up the rest from reference TRBV5-1 and TRBJ1-2 gives the full variable domain: KAGVTQTPRYLIKTRGQQVTLSCSPISGHRSVSWYQQTPGQGLQFLFEYFSETQRNKGNFPGRFSGRQFSNSRSEMNVSTLELGDSALYLCASSPTAEIYGYTFGSGTRLTVV.

The chain uses TRBV4-3 and TRBJ1-3; no clear D gene. This CDR3 has 17 residues. Trimming took off 0 bases at V and 0 bases at J, with 12 bases between the two ends. Germline V gene sequence: CDR1 LGHNA, CDR2 YSLEER. The CDR3 DNA reads as TGCGCCAGCAGCCAAGATGAGGTCCTTAACTCTGGAAACACCATATATTTT. Encoded protein: CASSQDEVLNSGNTIYF.

This sequence joins TRBV6-5 and TRBJ2-5, with D tentatively TRBD1 (6 bases). Germline CDR1 is MNHEY and CDR2 is SVGAGI. With 6 bases removed from V and 4 bases from J, the gap between germline ends came to 18 bases. The CDR3 length is 15 residues. Here the CDR3 DNA reads TGTGCCAGCAGGCTAAGAACAGGGTATGGAGAGACCCAGTACTTC. Translating gives CASRLRTGYGETQYF.

J is TRBJ2-7 and V is TRBV3-1 (or the pseudogene TRBV3-2); TRBD1 agrees at 8 bases. V shed 4 bases, J shed 4 bases, and the junction held 6 bases outside the gene matches. The V gene's germline CDR1 is LGHDT and CDR2 YNNKEL (reference sequence). The CDR3 extends over 14 amino acids. The CDR3 loop reads CASSPSTGEYEQYF. CDR3 sequence (DNA): TGTGCCAGCAGCCCTTCGACAGGGGAGTACGAGCAGTACTTC.